This entry is about one T cell receptor (beta chain). The CDR3 length is 16 residues. V lost 7 bases and J lost 0; bases outside the gene matches: 4. From germline, CDR1 is MGHDK and CDR2 SYGVNS. Seattle enrolled patients during active infection and tracked them longitudinally. The protocol was immunoSEQ multiplex PCR, while the TCRdb copy is restricted to in-frame clones and leaves out a portion. The table includes some 160,000 clones, just over 90% detected once. This sample was taken from a study of blood T cell repertoires in COVID-19. Across the whole study: Spain, Italy and the United States supplied samples that represented acute and convalescent COVID-19. The cDNA or gDNA used as material had been derived from T cells, B-cell-depleted T cells, or PBMCs.

The sample was peripheral blood. The TCR comes from a man between 18 and 35 years old with COVID-19, enrolled during active disease. The J gene is TRBJ1-6, the V gene TRBV25-1, with TRBD1 matching over 9 bases. As DNA, the CDR3 is TGTGCCAGCAACGGACAGGGGCCCTCCTATAATTCACCCCTCCACTTT. Translation gives CASNGQGPSYNSPLHF.